The present entry profiles one T cell receptor (beta chain) with its context. Its target is unknown. This record comes from a study of CD8 T cell repertoires and HIV-1 epitope variants. Study context: Enriched T cells were co-cultured with equal numbers of autologous T cell-negative antigen-presenting cells. 1M T cells were kept uncultured as a baseline.

Sequenced by immunoSEQ multiplex PCR; TCRdb stores in-frame clones only, minus some. The sample carries roughly 5,700 clones, around 71% recorded once. Germline CDR1 and CDR2: MDHEN and SYDVKM. Deletions cut 5 bases from V and 4 bases from J, with 14 bases between. This CDR3 contains 15 residues. The sequenced material came from cultured CD8+ T cells derived from PBMCs. The chain joins TRBV28 to TRBJ2-2, with D perhaps being TRBD1 or TRBD2 (5 bases each). The sequence was obtained from a male donor with HIV. CDR3 in amino acids: CASSPGTVITGELFF. The CDR3 DNA follows: TGTGCCAGCAGTCCCGGGACCGTAATCACCGGGGAGCTGTTTTTT.